The 15 T cell receptor beta chains presented below share a single source sample, sequenced in a study of T cell responses to AZD1222 COVID-19 vaccine. Sequenced by immunoSEQ multiplex PCR; TCRdb stores in-frame clones only, minus some. Of around 78,000 clones in the sample, roughly nine tenths were seen once. The input for sequencing was peripheral blood, taken on day 0 of AZD1222 vaccination. These receptors were collected from an adult in good health.

This chain uses TRBV29-1 with TRBJ1-1; the D gene is possibly TRBD1 (6 bases). Trimming left V 0 bases short and J 0 bases short, with 17 bases between. CDR1 SQVTM and CDR2 ANQGSEA come from the germline V gene. The CDR3 is 17 residues long. CDR3 in amino acids: CSVEDPAGDLMNTEAFF. As DNA, the CDR3 is TGCAGCGTTGAAGATCCGGCAGGGGACCTAATGAACACTGAAGCTTTCTTT.

V and J are TRBV10-3 and TRBJ2-7; 8 bases match TRBD2. J was trimmed by 0 bases and V by 4 bases; bases with no gene match: 8. The CDR3 runs to 16 residues. CDR1 and CDR2 (germline): ENHRY, SYGVKD. The CDR3 region has the DNA TGTGCCATCAGTGGACCCCAGAGCGGGAGCTCCTACGAGCAGTACTTC. Its translation is CAISGPQSGSSYEQYF.

This clone has a single count. This chain links TRBV2 with TRBJ1-1, with D perhaps TRBD1 (5 bases). Germline CDR1 SNHLY, CDR2 FYNNEI. Trimming took 7 bases from V and 3 from J, leaving 15 bases between them. The CDR3 extends over 14 amino acids. CDR3 sequence: CASTGRDGHTEAFF. The CDR3 bases are TGTGCCAGCACCGGACGGGACGGCCACACTGAAGCTTTCTTT.

This clone was observed a few times. The rearrangement joins TRBV11-3 to TRBJ2-2, with 7 bases identical to TRBD2. The junction had 0 bases not matched to a gene; V was cut back by 0 bases and J by 8 bases. This CDR3 has 13 residues. Germline V gives CDR1 SGHNT, CDR2 YENEEA. The CDR3 is CASSLEGLGELFF. The CDR3 DNA reads TGTGCCAGCAGCTTAGAGGGACTAGGGGAGCTGTTTTTT.

V and J are TRBV7-2 and TRBJ2-5, with 7 nucleotides matching TRBD2. V was pared by 5 bases and J by 2 bases, with 2 bases of the junction left unmatched. Germline V gives CDR1 SGHTA, CDR2 FQGNSA. CDR3 length: 13 residues. CDR3 in DNA: TGTGCCAGCAGCGGGGGGGTACAAGAGACCCAGTACTTC. Residues: CASSGGVQETQYF.

The V call is TRBV30, the J call TRBJ2-5; D may be TRBD2 (5 bases). The germline gives CDR1 GTSNPN, CDR2 SVGIG (reference sequence). V gave up 4 bases and J gave up 5 bases, with 20 bases separating them. The CDR3 consists of 15 residues. The CDR3 bases are TGTGCCTGGACGCGACCAGACTCGGGGATCGAGACCCAGTACTTC. It is translated as CAWTRPDSGIETQYF.

For this clone: In the same sample, other DNA sequences code for this CDR3. The chain is built from TRBV12-3 or TRBV12-4 and TRBJ1-1, with D tentatively TRBD1 (5 bases). The length of the CDR3 is 13 residues. V lost 3 bases and J lost 1, with 6 bases in between. The CDR3 DNA follows: TGTGCCAGCAGTTTCGGACAGAACACTGAAGCTTTCTTT. Translated: CASSFGQNTEAFF.

The chain couples TRBV30 to TRBJ1-2; D is uncertain. Germline-derived CDR1 and CDR2 are GTSNPN and SVGIG (reference sequence). Trimming removed 3 bases from V and 3 bases from J, with 14 bases in between. The CDR3 has 14 residues. CDR3 protein: CAWRVKGSYYGYTF. CDR3 nucleotide sequence: TGTGCCTGGAGAGTGAAGGGATCTTACTATGGCTACACCTTC.

The gene calls are TRBV9 and TRBJ1-1, with D uncertain. Trimming left V 0 bases short and J 8 bases short, with 8 bases between. This CDR3 is 12 amino acids long. From germline, CDR1 is SGDLS and CDR2 YYNGEE. The CDR3 loop reads CASSVAGKEAFF. The DNA of the CDR3 is TGTGCCAGCAGCGTAGCTGGGAAAGAAGCTTTCTTT.

The J gene is TRBJ2-1, the V gene TRBV6-5; TRBD2 is a possible D gene (6 bases). CDR1 and CDR2 from the germline V gene are MNHEY and SVGAGI. The CDR3 is 15 amino acids. Trimming took off 2 bases at V and 9 bases at J, with 17 bases between the two ends. The CDR3 nucleotides read TGTGCCAGCAGTTACGGGGCGGGCGGGGTAAGTGAGCAGTTCTTC. Translated, it gives CASSYGAGGVSEQFF.

The V gene is TRBV7-8, the J gene TRBJ1-3; D might be TRBD1 (6 bases). This CDR3 region has 14 residues. Germline loops: CDR1 SGHVS, CDR2 FQNEAQ. Deletions cut 5 bases from V and 3 bases from J, with 11 bases between. CDR3 residues: CASSPRGFGNTIYF. In DNA, the CDR3 is TGTGCCAGCAGCCCCAGGGGTTTTGGAAACACCATATATTTT.

This clone was counted only a few times. The chain couples TRBV5-1 to TRBJ2-3; TRBD2 agrees at 10 bases. This CDR3 has 18 residues. With V trimmed by 0 bases and J by 3 bases, 10 bases remained unmatched. Germline V lookup: CDR1 SGHRS, CDR2 YFSETQ. The CDR3 coding sequence is TGCGCCAGCAGCTTGGCGCTAGCGGGGGCGAGCAGGACAGATACGCAGTATTTT. Its protein is CASSLALAGASRTDTQYF.

This chain connects TRBV7-3 to TRBJ1-1; D uncertain. The CDR3 is made up of 13 amino acids. The V and J ends lost 5 bases and 4 bases respectively, with 11 bases between them. Germline V gene data show CDR1 as SGHTA and CDR2 as FQGTGA. The CDR3 loop reads CASSPTIFTEAFF. In nucleotides, the CDR3 is TGTGCCAGCAGCCCCACCATTTTCACTGAAGCTTTCTTT.

The V gene is TRBV7-3, the J gene TRBJ1-2, with unresolved D. The CDR3 contains 14 residues. CDR1 and CDR2 (germline): SGHTA, FQGTGA. V was cut by 0 bases and J by 7 bases, with 12 bases left in between. For the CDR3, the DNA is TGTGCCAGCAGCTTAACGGCGGGCTCGATTGGCTACACCTTC. This gives the protein CASSLTAGSIGYTF.

Only a few counts were recorded for this clone. J is TRBJ2-5 and V is TRBV29-1, with D perhaps TRBD1 or TRBD2 (6 bases each). Germline V gene lookup returns CDR1 SQVTM and CDR2 ANQGSEA. V lost 7 bases and J lost 7, with 10 bases in between. The CDR3 runs to 10 residues. As DNA, the CDR3 is TGCAGCGCCGGAGGGGGGACCCAGTACTTC. Translated: CSAGGGTQYF.